The clone carrying this TCR beta chain was seen more than once but under ten times. The entry originates in a study of blood T cell repertoires in COVID-19. Trimming took 2 bases from V and 6 from J; bases not matched to a gene: 11. CDR1 is LGHDT and CDR2 is YNNKEL in the germline V gene (reference sequence). The CDR3 is 16 amino acids. TCRdb keeps only in-frame clones here, not all; method: immunoSEQ multiplex PCR. The sample yields approximately 120,000 clones, around 85% seen once. V and J are TRBV3-1 (or the pseudogene TRBV3-2) and TRBJ1-2; 8 nucleotides agree with TRBD1. This clonotype was obtained from a woman in her fifties or sixties who had recovered from COVID-19. Source material: peripheral blood. In DNA, the CDR3 is TGTGCCAGCAGCCAATATATAGACAGGGGAAGGGATGGCTACACCTTC. Translated, it gives CASSQYIDRGRDGYTF.